The 8 T cell receptor beta chains presented below share a single source sample, sequenced in a study of shared clonotypes between healthy human individuals. Sequenced by immunoSEQ multiplex PCR; TCRdb stores in-frame clones only, minus some. The sample has 1.5 million to 1.9 million clones, roughly 98% seen once. Specimen: naive CD4+ T cells sorted from blood. The subset was: CD45RA+ positively selected. Source of these receptors: a man aged 25 to 45 in good health.

A note on this clone: At one end the junction does not follow the germline gene, possibly because of a read error. The chain employs TRBV15 and TRBJ2-5; no reliable D call. Germline V gives CDR1 LNHNV, CDR2 YYDKDF (reference sequence). The CDR3 totals 11 residues. The CDR3 region is CATSTQKTQYF. The DNA for the CDR3 is TGTGCCACCAGCACCCAAAAGACCCAGTACTTC. The variable domain in full, with the rest retrieved from reference TRBV15 and TRBJ2-5, is DAMVIQNPRYQVTQFGKPVTLSCSQTLNHNVMYWYQQKSSQAPKLLFHYYDKDFNNEADTPDNFQSRRPNTSFCFLDIRSPGLGDTAMYLCATSTQKTQYFGPGTRLLVL.

The chain uses TRBV11-2 and TRBJ2-1, with 12 bases aligning to TRBD1. The CDR3 spans 16 residues. Germline CDR1 SGHAT, CDR2 FQNNGV. With 5 bases clipped from V and 7 bases from J, the junction kept 9 bases outside the gene matches. CDR3: CASSTVRDRGRNEQFF. Here the CDR3 DNA reads TGTGCCAGCAGCACCGTCCGGGACAGGGGGCGGAATGAGCAGTTCTTC.

This clone showed up just a few times. This sample includes further DNA sequences coding for the same CDR3. The rearrangement uses TRBV20-1 and TRBJ2-1; D is ambiguous. The CDR3 has 10 amino acids. Per germline, CDR1 DFQATT and CDR2 SNEGSKA (reference sequence). Trimming left V 6 bases short and J 7 bases short, with 7 bases between. CDR3 loop: CSALGNEQFF. In DNA form, the CDR3 reads TGCAGTGCGTTAGGTAATGAGCAGTTCTTC.

The V call is TRBV5-1, the J call TRBJ2-3; D might be TRBD2 (6 bases). V was cut by 6 bases and J by 9 bases, with 17 bases left in between. The CDR3 length is 13 residues. In germline, CDR1 is SGHRS, CDR2 YFSETQ. CDR3 sequence (DNA): TGCGCCAGCACCTTTTCCCGGGACTCCACGCAGTATTTT. Translating it yields CASTFSRDSTQYF.

This rearrangement joins TRBV28 to TRBJ2-7, with D maybe TRBD1 (5 bases). CDR1 is MDHEN and CDR2 is SYDVKM in the germline V gene. V was clipped by 7 bases and J by 6 bases, with 19 bases between them. The CDR3 has 14 amino acids. CDR3 residues: CASNHGGHLGEQYF. The CDR3 coding sequence is TGTGCCAGCAACCACGGCGGACACTTGGGCGAGCAGTACTTC.

The chain carries TRBV5-4 and TRBJ2-1; D is possibly TRBD2 (6 bases). The length of the CDR3 is 16 residues. V lost 4 bases, J lost 5 bases, and 19 bases lay in between. Germline loops: CDR1 SGHNT, CDR2 YYREEE (reference sequence). The CDR3 loop reads CASSVGLGGADNEQFF. The CDR3 DNA reads as TGTGCCAGCAGCGTGGGTCTGGGCGGGGCCGACAATGAGCAGTTCTTC.

The chain has TRBV27 and TRBJ1-2, with TRBD1 matching 9 bases. This CDR3 has 18 residues. The germline gives CDR1 MNHEY, CDR2 SMNVEV (reference sequence). Trimming cost V 4 bases and J 2 bases; bases outside gene matches: 14. In DNA, the CDR3 is TGTGCCAGCAGTTCAATAACAGAACAGGGGGCGCAGAACTATGGCTACACCTTC. Protein sequence: CASSSITEQGAQNYGYTF.

CDR3 region: CASSAGIHETQYF. CDR3 nucleotide sequence: TGTGCCAGCAGTGCCGGGATCCACGAAACCCAGTACTTC. V is TRBV2 and J is TRBJ2-5; D may be TRBD2 (5 bases). Trimming left V 4 bases short and J 8 bases short, with 14 bases between. Germline V gene sequence: CDR1 SNHLY, CDR2 FYNNEI. The CDR3 contains 13 residues.